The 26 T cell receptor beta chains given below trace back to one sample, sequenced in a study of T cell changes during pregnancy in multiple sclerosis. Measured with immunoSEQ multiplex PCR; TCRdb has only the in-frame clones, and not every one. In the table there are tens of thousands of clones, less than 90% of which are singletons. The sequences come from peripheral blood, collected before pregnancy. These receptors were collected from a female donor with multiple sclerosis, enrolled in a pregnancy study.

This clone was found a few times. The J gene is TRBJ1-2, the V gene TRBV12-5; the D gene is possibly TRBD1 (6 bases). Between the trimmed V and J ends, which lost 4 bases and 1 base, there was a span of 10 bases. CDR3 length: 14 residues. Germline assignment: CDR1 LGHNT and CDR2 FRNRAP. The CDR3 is CASGWGTFNYGYTF. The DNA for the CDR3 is TGTGCTAGTGGTTGGGGGACATTTAACTATGGCTACACCTTC. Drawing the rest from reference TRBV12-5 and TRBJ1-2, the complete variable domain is DARVTQTPRHKVTEMGQEVTMRCQPILGHNTVFWYRQTMMQGLELLAYFRNRAPLDDSGMPKDRFSAEMPDATLATLKIQPSEPRDSAVYFCASGWGTFNYGYTFGSGTRLTVV.

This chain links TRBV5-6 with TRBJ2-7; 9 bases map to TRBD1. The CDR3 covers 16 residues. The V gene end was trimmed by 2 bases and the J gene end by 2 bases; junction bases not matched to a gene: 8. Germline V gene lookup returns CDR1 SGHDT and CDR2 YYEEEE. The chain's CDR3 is CASSFPTGGRAYEQYF. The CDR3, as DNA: TGTGCCAGCAGCTTCCCGACAGGGGGTAGGGCCTACGAGCAGTACTTC.

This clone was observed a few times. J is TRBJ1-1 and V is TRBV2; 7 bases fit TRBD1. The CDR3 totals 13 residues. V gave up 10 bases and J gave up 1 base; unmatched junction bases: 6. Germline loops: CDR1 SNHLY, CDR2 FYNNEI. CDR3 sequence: CAILDRANTEAFF. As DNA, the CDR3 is TGTGCCATCCTAGACAGGGCGAACACTGAAGCTTTCTTT.

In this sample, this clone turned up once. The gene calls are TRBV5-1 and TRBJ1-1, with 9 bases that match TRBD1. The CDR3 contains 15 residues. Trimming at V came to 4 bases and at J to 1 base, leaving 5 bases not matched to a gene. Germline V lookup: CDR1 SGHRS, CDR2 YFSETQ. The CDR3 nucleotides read TGCGCCAGCAGCCGGTGGACAGGGGAGAACACTGAAGCTTTCTTT. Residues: CASSRWTGENTEAFF.

The CDR3 nucleotides are TGTGCCAGCTCACCAATGGCAGGGGCGAACACCGGGGAGCTGTTTTTT. Residues: CASSPMAGANTGELFF. The rearrangement joins TRBV18 to TRBJ2-2; maybe TRBD1 (6 bases). From germline, CDR1 is KGHSH and CDR2 LQKENI. CDR3 length: 16 residues. V lost 2 bases and J 0 bases, leaving 10 bases between the germline ends.

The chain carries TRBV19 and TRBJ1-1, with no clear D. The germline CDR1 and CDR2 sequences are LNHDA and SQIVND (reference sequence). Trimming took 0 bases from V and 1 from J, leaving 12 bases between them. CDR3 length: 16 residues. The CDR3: CASSIDQSPRNTEAFF. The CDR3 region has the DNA TGTGCCAGTAGTATAGATCAGTCCCCCAGGAACACTGAAGCTTTCTTT.

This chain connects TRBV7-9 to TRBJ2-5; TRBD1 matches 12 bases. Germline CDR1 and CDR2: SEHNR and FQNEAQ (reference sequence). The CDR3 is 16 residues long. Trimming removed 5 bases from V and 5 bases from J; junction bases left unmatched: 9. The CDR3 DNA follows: TGTGCCAGCAGCCAGACCGGGACAGGGGGCTTGGAGACCCAGTACTTC. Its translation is CASSQTGTGGLETQYF.

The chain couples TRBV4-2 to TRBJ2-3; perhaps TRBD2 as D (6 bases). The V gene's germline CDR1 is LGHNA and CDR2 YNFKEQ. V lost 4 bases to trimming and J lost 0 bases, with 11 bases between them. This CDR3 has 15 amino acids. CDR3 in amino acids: CASSPSRESTDTQYF. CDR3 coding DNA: TGTGCCAGCAGCCCTAGCCGGGAGAGCACAGATACGCAGTATTTT.

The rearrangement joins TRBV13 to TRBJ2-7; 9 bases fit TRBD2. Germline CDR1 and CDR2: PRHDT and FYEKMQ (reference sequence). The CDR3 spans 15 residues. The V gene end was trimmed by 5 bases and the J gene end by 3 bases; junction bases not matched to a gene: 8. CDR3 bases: TGTGCCAGCAGCGCCGCGGGAGGGTCAGACTACGAGCAGTACTTC. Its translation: CASSAAGGSDYEQYF.

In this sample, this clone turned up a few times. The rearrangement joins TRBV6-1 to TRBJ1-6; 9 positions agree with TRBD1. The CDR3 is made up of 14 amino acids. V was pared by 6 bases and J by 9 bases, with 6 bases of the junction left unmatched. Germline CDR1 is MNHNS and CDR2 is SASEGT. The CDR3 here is CASRGQGRGSPLHF. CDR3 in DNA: TGTGCCAGCAGGGGACAGGGAAGAGGTTCACCCCTCCACTTT.

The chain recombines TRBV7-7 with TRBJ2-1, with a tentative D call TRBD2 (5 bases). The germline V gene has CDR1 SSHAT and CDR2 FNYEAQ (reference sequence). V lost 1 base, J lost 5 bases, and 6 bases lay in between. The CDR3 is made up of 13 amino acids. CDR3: CASSLDGDNEQFF. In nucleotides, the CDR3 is TGTGCCAGCAGCTTAGACGGGGACAATGAGCAGTTCTTC.

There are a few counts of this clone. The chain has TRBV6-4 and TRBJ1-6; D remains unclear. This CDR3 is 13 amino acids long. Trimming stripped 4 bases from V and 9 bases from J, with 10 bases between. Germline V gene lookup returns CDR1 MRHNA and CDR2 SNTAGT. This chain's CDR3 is CASSARARSPLHF. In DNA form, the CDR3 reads TGTGCCAGCAGTGCGAGGGCGCGTTCACCCCTCCACTTT.

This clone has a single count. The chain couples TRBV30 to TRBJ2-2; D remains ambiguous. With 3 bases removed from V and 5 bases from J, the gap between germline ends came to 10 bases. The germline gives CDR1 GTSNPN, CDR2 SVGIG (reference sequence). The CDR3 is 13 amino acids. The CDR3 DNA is TGTGCCTGGAGCGGTTTTGCGACCGGGGAGCTGTTTTTT. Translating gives CAWSGFATGELFF. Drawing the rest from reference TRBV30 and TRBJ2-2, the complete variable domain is SQTIHQWPATLVQPVGSPLSLECTVEGTSNPNLYWYRQAAGRGLQLLFYSVGIGQISSEVPQNLSASRPQDRQFILSSKKLLLSDSGFYLCAWSGFATGELFFGEGSRLTVL.

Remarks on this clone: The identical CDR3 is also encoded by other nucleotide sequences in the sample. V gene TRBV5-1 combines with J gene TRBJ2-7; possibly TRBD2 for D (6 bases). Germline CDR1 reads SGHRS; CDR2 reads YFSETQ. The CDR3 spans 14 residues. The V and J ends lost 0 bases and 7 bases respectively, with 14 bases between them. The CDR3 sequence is CASSLGRVAGEQYF. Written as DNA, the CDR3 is TGCGCCAGCAGCTTGGGCCGCGTTGCGGGAGAGCAGTACTTC.

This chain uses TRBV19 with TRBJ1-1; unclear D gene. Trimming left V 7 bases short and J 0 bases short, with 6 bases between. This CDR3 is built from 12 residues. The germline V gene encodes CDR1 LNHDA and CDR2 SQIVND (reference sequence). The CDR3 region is CASTTMNTEAFF. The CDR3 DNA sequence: TGTGCCAGTACCACTATGAACACTGAAGCTTTCTTT.

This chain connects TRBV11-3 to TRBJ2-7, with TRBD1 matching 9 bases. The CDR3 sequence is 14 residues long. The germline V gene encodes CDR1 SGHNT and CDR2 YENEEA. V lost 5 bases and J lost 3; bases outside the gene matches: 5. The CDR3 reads CASSHRDRVYEQYF. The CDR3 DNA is TGTGCCAGCAGCCACCGGGACAGGGTCTACGAGCAGTACTTC.

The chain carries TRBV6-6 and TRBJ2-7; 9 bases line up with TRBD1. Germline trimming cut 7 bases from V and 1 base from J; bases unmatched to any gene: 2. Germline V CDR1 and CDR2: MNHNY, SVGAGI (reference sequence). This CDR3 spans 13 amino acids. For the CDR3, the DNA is TGTGCCAGCACCGGGACAGGGTCCTACGAGCAGTACTTC. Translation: CASTGTGSYEQYF.

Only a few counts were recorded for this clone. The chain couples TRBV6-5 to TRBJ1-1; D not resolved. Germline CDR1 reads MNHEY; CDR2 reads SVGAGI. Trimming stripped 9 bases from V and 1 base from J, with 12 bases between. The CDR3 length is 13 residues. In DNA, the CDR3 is TGTGCCAGTTGGGCATTGGGGAACACTGAAGCTTTCTTT. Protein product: CASWALGNTEAFF.

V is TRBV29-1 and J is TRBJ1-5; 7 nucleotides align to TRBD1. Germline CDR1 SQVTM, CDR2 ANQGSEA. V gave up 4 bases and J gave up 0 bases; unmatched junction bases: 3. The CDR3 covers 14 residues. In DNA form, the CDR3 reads TGCAGCGTTGCAAACAGGGGTAGCAATCAGCCCCAGCATTTT. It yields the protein CSVANRGSNQPQHF.

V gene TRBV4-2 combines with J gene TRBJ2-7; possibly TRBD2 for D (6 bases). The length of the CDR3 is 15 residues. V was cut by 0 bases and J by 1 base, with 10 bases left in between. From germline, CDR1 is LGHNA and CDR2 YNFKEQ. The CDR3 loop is CASSQDRDWSYEQYF. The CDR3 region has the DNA TGTGCCAGCAGCCAAGACCGGGACTGGTCCTACGAGCAGTACTTC.

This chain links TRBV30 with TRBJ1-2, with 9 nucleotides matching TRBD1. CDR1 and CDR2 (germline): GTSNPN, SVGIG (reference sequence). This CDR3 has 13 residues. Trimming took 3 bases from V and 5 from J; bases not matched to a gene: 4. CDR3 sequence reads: CAWRAGQGYGYTF. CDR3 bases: TGTGCCTGGAGGGCGGGACAGGGATATGGCTACACCTTC. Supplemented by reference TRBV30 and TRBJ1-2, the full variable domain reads SQTIHQWPATLVQPVGSPLSLECTVEGTSNPNLYWYRQAAGRGLQLLFYSVGIGQISSEVPQNLSASRPQDRQFILSSKKLLLSDSGFYLCAWRAGQGYGYTFGSGTRLTVV.

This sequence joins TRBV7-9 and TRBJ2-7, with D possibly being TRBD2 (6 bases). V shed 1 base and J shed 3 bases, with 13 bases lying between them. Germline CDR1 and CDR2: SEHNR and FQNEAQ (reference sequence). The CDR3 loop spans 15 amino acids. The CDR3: CASSLVGGNYYEQYF. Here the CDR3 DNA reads TGTGCCAGCAGCTTAGTGGGCGGGAACTACTACGAGCAGTACTTC.

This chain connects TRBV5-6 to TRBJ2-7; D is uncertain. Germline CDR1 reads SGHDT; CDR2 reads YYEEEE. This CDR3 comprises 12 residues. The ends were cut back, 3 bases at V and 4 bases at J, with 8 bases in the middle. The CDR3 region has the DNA TGTGCCAGCAGCTGGAGAGGTTACGAGCAGTACTTC. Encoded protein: CASSWRGYEQYF.

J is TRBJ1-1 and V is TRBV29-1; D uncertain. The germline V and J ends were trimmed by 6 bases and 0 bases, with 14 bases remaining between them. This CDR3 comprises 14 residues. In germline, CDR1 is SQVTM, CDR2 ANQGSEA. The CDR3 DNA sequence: TGCAGCGTGATCGTCACAGTCATGAACACTGAAGCTTTCTTT. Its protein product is CSVIVTVMNTEAFF.

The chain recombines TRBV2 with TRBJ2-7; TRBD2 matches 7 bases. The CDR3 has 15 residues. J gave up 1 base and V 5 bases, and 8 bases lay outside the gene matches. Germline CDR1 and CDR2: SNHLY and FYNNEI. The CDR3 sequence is CASSLLGTKSYEQYF. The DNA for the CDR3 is TGTGCCAGCAGTCTGTTGGGGACTAAGTCCTACGAGCAGTACTTC.

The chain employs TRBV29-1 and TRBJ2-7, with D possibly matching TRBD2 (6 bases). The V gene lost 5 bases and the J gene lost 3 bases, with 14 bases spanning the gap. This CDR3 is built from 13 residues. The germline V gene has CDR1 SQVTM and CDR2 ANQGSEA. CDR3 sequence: CSVSKGLLYEQYF. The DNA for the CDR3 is TGCAGCGTTTCTAAGGGACTCCTCTACGAGCAGTACTTC.